This TCR beta chain came from a study of post-analysis software for immune sequencing data. On the study more broadly: The disease courses covered relapsing-remitting, secondary progressive and progressive-relapsing multiple sclerosis.

J gave up 2 bases and V 8 bases, and 7 bases lay outside the gene matches. The V gene's germline CDR1 is SGHTA and CDR2 FQGTGA. The CDR3 consists of 17 residues. Sequencing libraries made from TCR beta cDNA carried unique molecular identifiers. Some 500,000 cDNA molecules were obtained from roughly 1.1 to 9.2 million T cells. TCRdb called the PCR reads again in MiXCR, with one record for every CDR3 protein. The repertoire holds about 460,000 distinct CDR3 sequences, around 40% seen once, with roughly 12% in the top ten. Concerning this clonotype: Antigen specificity is unknown.

Overall study findings and caveats: About five TRBV segments were more frequent in patients than controls; TRBV5-6, TRBV5-1 and TRBV20-1 belonged to this group. F measure grouped same-batch samples tightly together. Diversity measured as normalized Chao1 was significantly lower in multiple sclerosis patients than in controls.

The sequence was collected from a girl between 5 and 17 years old with multiple sclerosis. The chain has TRBV7-3 and TRBJ2-6, with TRBD1 identical over 12 bases. Sequenced input: blood. The CDR3, as DNA: TGTGCCAGCCGGAGGGGACAGGGGGCCCCTGGGGCCAACGTCCTGACTTTC. This gives the protein CASRRGQGAPGANVLTF.